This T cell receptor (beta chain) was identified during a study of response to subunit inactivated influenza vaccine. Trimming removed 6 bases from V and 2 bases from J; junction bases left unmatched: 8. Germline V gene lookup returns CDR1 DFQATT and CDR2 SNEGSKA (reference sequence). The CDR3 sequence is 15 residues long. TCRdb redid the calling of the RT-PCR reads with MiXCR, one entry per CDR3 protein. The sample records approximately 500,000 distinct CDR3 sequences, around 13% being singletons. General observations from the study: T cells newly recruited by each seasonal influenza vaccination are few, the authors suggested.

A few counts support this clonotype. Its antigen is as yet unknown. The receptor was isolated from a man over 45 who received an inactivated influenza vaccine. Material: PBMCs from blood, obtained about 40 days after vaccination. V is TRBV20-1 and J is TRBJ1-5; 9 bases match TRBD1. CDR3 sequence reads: CSAKRGQGGNQPQHF. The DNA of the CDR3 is TGCAGTGCGAAAAGGGGACAGGGCGGCAATCAGCCCCAGCATTTT.